This T cell receptor (beta chain) derives from a study of cytomegalovirus exposure and HLA in healthy donors. Study outcomes and limitations: An observed cluster of highly shared sequence variants was recorded as a likely sequencing artifact. Many donors carried some public TCRs, although rarity characterized most TCR sequences. Researchers counted around 170 TCR beta chains as cytomegalovirus-associated.

The CDR3 is made up of 16 amino acids. V dropped 0 bases and J dropped 4 bases, with 15 bases sitting between them. Germline lookup yields CDR1 SGHRS and CDR2 YFSETQ. Comments on this clone: What it binds is unknown.

Amplification used 60 Vbeta primers and 13 Jbeta primers. TCRdb keeps only in-frame clones here, not all; method: immunoSEQ multiplex PCR. The repertoire holds about 140,000 clones, with 70% to 80% as singletons. Sequenced input: PBMCs. This receptor was identified in a man between 18 and 29 years old in good health and CMV-seronegative. The chain links TRBV5-1 to TRBJ2-3; perhaps TRBD2 as D (5 bases). This CDR3 reads CASSLVPGPGSDTQYF. Here the CDR3 DNA reads TGCGCCAGCAGCTTGGTTCCAGGACCGGGGTCAGATACGCAGTATTTT.